Listed here are 25 T cell receptor beta chains from one sample, sequenced in a study of blood T cells in healthy people across ages. Primers used in a second PCR of roughly 6 to 12 cycles were a sample-barcoded 5' primer and a J-beta primer mix. TCRdb fed the 5' RACE reads into MiXCR, producing one record per CDR3 protein. Among around 1,000,000 distinct CDR3 sequences listed, around 27% were seen once. These data were also filed under a second study, of T cells of mothers and their children.

Sequenced material: blood. These TCRs come from a girl aged 2 to 10 in good health.

The chain combines TRBV6-1 with TRBJ1-2; D is ambiguous. V lost 1 base and J lost 5, with 11 bases in between. CDR1 is MNHNS and CDR2 is SASEGT in the germline V gene. The CDR3 length is 14 residues. The CDR3 sequence: CASSEGSQLYGYTF. The CDR3 region has the DNA TGTGCCAGCAGTGAAGGTTCCCAACTTTATGGCTACACCTTC.

CDR3 in DNA: TGCGCCAGCAGCCAAGATCGGGCAGGAATCTATGGCTACACCTTC. Its translation is CASSQDRAGIYGYTF. The V gene is TRBV4-3, the J gene TRBJ1-2; D ambiguous. The V gene lost 0 bases and the J gene lost 4 bases, with 12 bases spanning the gap. The germline V gene encodes CDR1 LGHNA and CDR2 YSLEER. The CDR3 is 15 residues long.

This clonotype has only a few counts. The V gene is TRBV7-2, the J gene TRBJ1-3, with D perhaps TRBD1 (6 bases). This CDR3 comprises 14 residues. Trimming removed 6 bases from V and 2 bases from J, with 11 bases in between. From germline, CDR1 is SGHTA and CDR2 FQGNSA. CDR3 residues: CASSTGYPGNTIYF. CDR3 nucleotide sequence: TGTGCCAGCAGTACAGGGTACCCTGGAAACACCATATATTTT.

A note on this clonotype: The germline gene is not matched at one end of the junction; a read error may be the cause. This chain uses TRBV29-1 with TRBJ2-5; D is possibly TRBD2 (6 bases). This CDR3 has 16 amino acids. CDR1 is SQVTM and CDR2 is ANQGSEA in the germline V gene. In DNA form, the CDR3 reads TGCAGCGTTCCCTCGGCCAGCGGGTACTTCCAAGGGACCCAGTACTTC. Encoded protein: CSVPSASGYFQGTQYF.

This chain uses TRBV29-1 with TRBJ2-4, with D unresolved. Germline V gene lookup returns CDR1 SQVTM and CDR2 ANQGSEA. The CDR3 covers 13 residues. Trimming shortened V by 2 bases and J by 5 bases, and 10 bases separated the two germline ends. CDR3 amino acids: CSVELRTENIQYF. CDR3 DNA sequence: TGCAGCGTTGAACTCCGCACGGAAAACATTCAGTACTTC.

Turning to this clonotype: A read error may account for a junction end that differs from germline. The V call is TRBV20-1, the J call TRBJ1-1, with D possibly TRBD1 on 5 matching bases. CDR1 is DFQATT and CDR2 is SNEGSKA in the germline V gene (reference sequence). This CDR3 spans 12 amino acids. In DNA form, the CDR3 reads TGCAGTGCTAGAGGGGGCAGCGCTGAAGCTTTCTTC. It yields the protein CSARGGSAEAFF.

The chain recombines TRBV9 with TRBJ2-4, with D possibly called TRBD1 or TRBD2 (5 bases each). V gave up 5 bases and J gave up 13 bases, with 10 bases separating them. This CDR3 has 10 residues. The germline V gene encodes CDR1 SGDLS and CDR2 YYNGEE. This chain's CDR3 is CASSQRGQYF. The CDR3 nucleotides are TGTGCCAGCAGTCAGAGGGGCCAGTACTTC.

This chain joins TRBV13 and TRBJ2-1; 7 bases line up with TRBD2. The V gene end was trimmed by 2 bases and the J gene end by 8 bases; junction bases not matched to a gene: 9. Germline V lookup: CDR1 PRHDT, CDR2 FYEKMQ (reference sequence). The CDR3 contains 15 residues. The CDR3 loop is CASSLSGAHGDEQFF. CDR3 DNA sequence: TGTGCCAGCAGCTTAAGCGGGGCTCATGGGGATGAGCAGTTCTTC. Looking up the rest from reference TRBV13 and TRBJ2-1 gives the full variable domain: AAGVIQSPRHLIKEKRETATLKCYPIPRHDTVYWYQQGPGQDPQFLISFYEKMQSDKGSIPDRFSAQQFSDYHSELNMSSLELGDSALYFCASSLSGAHGDEQFFGPGTRLTVL.

This clonotype turned up a few times. The chain has TRBV12-3 or TRBV12-4 and TRBJ1-2; 12 bases are shared with TRBD1. This CDR3 region has 15 residues. V trimming: 3 bases; J trimming: 4 bases; junction bases outside the gene matches: 3. The CDR3 coding sequence is TGTGCCAGCAGTTTCCCGGGACAGGGGGCCTATGGCTACACCTTC. This gives the protein CASSFPGQGAYGYTF.

This clonotype was observed many times. J is TRBJ1-2 and V is TRBV6-2 or TRBV6-3; tentatively, D is TRBD1 (5 bases). The V end lost 1 base, the J end lost 9 bases, and 12 bases lay between the germline ends. This CDR3 is built from 13 residues. Germline values: CDR1 MNHEY, CDR2 SVGEGT. The CDR3 sequence is CASSYLGLIRYTF. Here the CDR3 DNA reads TGTGCCAGCAGTTACTTGGGACTCATCCGCTACACCTTC.

This chain joins TRBV3-1 and TRBJ2-7, with 7 positions matching TRBD2. The end of the DNA fits TRBJ2-1 better, so the J call may be wrong. CDR1 LGHDT and CDR2 YNNKEL come from the germline V gene (reference sequence). CDR3 size: 15 residues. The chain's CDR3 is CASSPRASGHNEQFF. CDR3 nucleotides: TGTGCCAGCTCCCCACGGGCTAGCGGACACAATGAGCAGTTCTTC.

The chain's CDR3 is CSAETGSGNTIYF. Here the CDR3 DNA reads TGCAGTGCTGAAACAGGGTCCGGAAACACCATATATTTT. This chain joins TRBV20-1 and TRBJ1-3; possible D gene TRBD1, 6 bases. Germline CDR1 DFQATT, CDR2 SNEGSKA (reference sequence). CDR3 length equals 13 residues. The V gene lost 5 bases and the J gene lost 4 bases, with 12 bases spanning the gap.

The genes are TRBV3-1 and TRBJ2-3; D uncertain. CDR1 is LGHDT, CDR2 YNNKEL, per germline (reference sequence). There are 13 residues in the CDR3. The V end lost 3 bases, the J end lost 4 bases, and 8 bases lay between the germline ends. The CDR3 coding sequence is TGTGCCAGCAGCCAGTTTGTTTCAGATACGCAGTATTTT. It encodes CASSQFVSDTQYF.

This clonotype was seen more than once but under ten times. A junction boundary mismatches the germline segment, possibly from a read error. The chain uses TRBV29-1 and TRBJ2-7; 10 bases line up with TRBD2. This CDR3 region has 15 residues. CDR1 is SQVTM, CDR2 ANQGSEA, per germline. In nucleotides, the CDR3 is TGCGGCGTTGCAGGGGTGCTAGCGGGGGCAGGGGAGCAGTACTTC. Its protein is CGVAGVLAGAGEQYF.

Concerning this clonotype: One end of the junction varies from germline; a read error may be responsible. The J gene is TRBJ2-5, the V gene TRBV4-2, with a weak D call TRBD2 (5 bases). This CDR3 has 13 amino acids. CDR1 and CDR2 from the germline V gene are LGHNA and YNFKEQ. CDR3 amino acids: CAGSHFGEETQYF. The DNA of the CDR3 is TGTGCCGGCAGCCATTTCGGGGAGGAGACCCAGTACTTC.

This clonotype has just a few counts. The chain's CDR3 is CSAHRSGRGGNEQFF. The CDR3 nucleotides are TGCAGTGCCCACCGTAGCGGGCGGGGGGGCAACGAGCAGTTCTTC. The V call is TRBV20-1, the J call TRBJ2-5, with 9 nucleotides matching TRBD2. The J call may be wrong; the DNA end is better matched by TRBJ2-1. Germline loops: CDR1 DFQATT, CDR2 SNEGSKA (reference sequence). This CDR3 is built from 15 residues.

This clonotype was detected only a few times. The chain has TRBV7-2 and TRBJ2-1; 7 nucleotides match TRBD1. The CDR3 contains 21 residues. V gave up 3 bases and J gave up 8 bases; unmatched junction bases: 28. The V gene's germline CDR1 is SGHTA and CDR2 FQGNSA. CDR3 DNA sequence: TGTGCCAGCAGCTTGGGTCAGGTTCCGGTCGTAAAGGGGGCGTCTTTTTATGAGCAGTTCTTC. It is translated as CASSLGQVPVVKGASFYEQFF. Supplemented by reference TRBV7-2 and TRBJ2-1, the full variable domain reads GAGVSQSPSNKVTEKGKDVELRCDPISGHTALYWYRQSLGQGLEFLIYFQGNSAPDKSGLPSDRFSAERTGGSVSTLTIQRTQQEDSAVYLCASSLGQVPVVKGASFYEQFFGPGTRLTVL.

This clonotype has more than one count but fewer than ten. This chain connects TRBV18 to TRBJ2-3, with TRBD1 identical over 10 bases. The V gene end was trimmed by 5 bases and the J gene end by 5 bases; junction bases not matched to a gene: 4. The V gene's germline CDR1 is KGHSH and CDR2 LQKENI. The CDR3 consists of 14 residues. The DNA for the CDR3 is TGTGCCAGCTCATATCGGACAGGGGGAGATACGCAGTATTTT. Protein: CASSYRTGGDTQYF.

J is TRBJ2-5 and V is TRBV3-1; TRBD2 might be the D (5 bases). V was pared by 4 bases and J by 5 bases, with 17 bases between. Germline V gene sequence: CDR1 LGHDT, CDR2 YNNKEL (reference sequence). The CDR3 has 15 residues. CDR3 region: CASSLNSEGWETQYF. The CDR3 nucleotides read TGTGCCAGCAGCCTTAACAGTGAGGGTTGGGAGACCCAGTACTTC.

The chain couples TRBV12-3 or TRBV12-4 to TRBJ2-5, with no clear D. The end of the DNA is better explained by TRBJ2-1, so the J call may be wrong. This CDR3 contains 13 residues. Here the CDR3 reads CASSFFLGREQFF. CDR3 sequence (DNA): TGTGCCAGCAGTTTTTTTTTGGGTAGGGAGCAGTTCTTC.

Written as DNA, the CDR3 is TGCGCCAGCAGTTCTCACTGGATGGGAGAGACCCAGTACTTC. This encodes CASSSHWMGETQYF. V and J are TRBV5-1 and TRBJ2-5; D not certain. With 5 bases removed from V and 4 bases from J, the gap between germline ends came to 15 bases. The CDR3 has 14 amino acids. The germline gives CDR1 SGHRS, CDR2 YFSETQ.

Only a few counts were recorded for this clonotype. The chain uses TRBV5-1 and TRBJ2-5; perhaps TRBD2 as D (6 bases). CDR1 and CDR2 (germline): SGHRS, YFSETQ. V lost 0 bases and J 2 bases, leaving 11 bases between the germline ends. The CDR3 has 15 amino acids. In DNA form, the CDR3 reads TGCGCCAGCAGCTTGGAGGAGGGGCCACAAGAGACCCAGTACTTC. Its translation: CASSLEEGPQETQYF.

CDR3: CATSDGPSGNTIYF. The CDR3, as DNA: TGTGCCACCAGTGATGGGCCTTCTGGAAACACCATATATTTT. V gene TRBV24-1 combines with J gene TRBJ1-3; D not certain. V was cut by 3 bases and J by 1 base, with 6 bases left in between. Per the germline V gene, CDR1 is KGHDR and CDR2 is SFDVKD. CDR3 length: 14 amino acids.

The chain uses TRBV28 and TRBJ2-1, with 7 bases that match TRBD1. TRBJ2-7 matches the DNA end more closely, so the J call is doubtful. CDR3 length equals 14 residues. Germline loops: CDR1 MDHEN, CDR2 SYDVKM. The DNA for the CDR3 is TGTGCCAGCAGAGCCGGACAGGTACGCTACGAGCAGTACTTC. Its protein is CASRAGQVRYEQYF.

Only a few counts were recorded for this clonotype. The junction shows a germline mismatch at one end, possibly a read error. The chain links TRBV7-7 to TRBJ2-5; D gene uncertain. Germline CDR1 SSHAT, CDR2 FNYEAQ (reference sequence). This CDR3 has 14 amino acids. CDR3 region: CASRTASYQETQYF. As DNA, the CDR3 is TGTGCTAGCAGGACGGCCTCGTACCAAGAGACCCAGTACTTC.